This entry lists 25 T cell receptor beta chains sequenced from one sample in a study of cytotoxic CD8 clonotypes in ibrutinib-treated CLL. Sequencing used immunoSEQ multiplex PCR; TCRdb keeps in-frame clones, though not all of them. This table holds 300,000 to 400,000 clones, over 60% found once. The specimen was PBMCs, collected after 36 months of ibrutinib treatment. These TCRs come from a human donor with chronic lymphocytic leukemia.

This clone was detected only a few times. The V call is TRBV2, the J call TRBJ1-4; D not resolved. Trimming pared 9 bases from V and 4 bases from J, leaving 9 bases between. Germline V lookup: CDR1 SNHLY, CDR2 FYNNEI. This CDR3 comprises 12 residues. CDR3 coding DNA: TGTGCCAGTAGACCCGGTAATGAAAAACTGTTTTTT. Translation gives CASRPGNEKLFF.

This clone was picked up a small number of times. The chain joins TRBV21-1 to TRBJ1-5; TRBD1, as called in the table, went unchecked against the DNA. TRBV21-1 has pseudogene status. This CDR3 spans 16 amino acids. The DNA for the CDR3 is TGTGCCAGCAACCGAGGTCCCAGGGGAGGCAATCAGCCCCAGCATTTT. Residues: CASNRGPRGGNQPQHF.

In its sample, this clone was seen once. The CDR3 DNA sequence: TGTGCCAGCAGCTCCACCGGGACACAGGACTGGGAGCAGTACTTC. Protein sequence: CASSSTGTQDWEQYF. The chain recombines TRBV11-1 with TRBJ2-7; D may be TRBD1 (6 bases). Germline CDR1 reads SGHAT; CDR2 reads FQDESV (reference sequence). Trimming left V 4 bases short and J 7 bases short, with 20 bases between. The CDR3 consists of 15 residues.

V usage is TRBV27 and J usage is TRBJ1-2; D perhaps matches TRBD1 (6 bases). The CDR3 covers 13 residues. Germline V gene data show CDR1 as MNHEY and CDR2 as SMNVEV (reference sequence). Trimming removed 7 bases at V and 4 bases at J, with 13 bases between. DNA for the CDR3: TGTGCCAGCACCAACGGGGGCCCCTATGGCTACACCTTC. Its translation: CASTNGGPYGYTF.

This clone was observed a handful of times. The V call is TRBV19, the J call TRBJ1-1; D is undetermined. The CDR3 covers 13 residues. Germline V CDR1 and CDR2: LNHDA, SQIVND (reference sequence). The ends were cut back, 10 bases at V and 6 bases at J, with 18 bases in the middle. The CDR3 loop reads CATHRPVGAEAFF. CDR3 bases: TGTGCCACCCACCGACCCGTGGGCGCTGAAGCTTTCTTT.

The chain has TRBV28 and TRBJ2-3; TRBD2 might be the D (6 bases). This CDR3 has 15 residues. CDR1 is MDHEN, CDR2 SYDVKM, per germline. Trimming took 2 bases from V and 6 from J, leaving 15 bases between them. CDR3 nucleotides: TGTGCCAGCAGTTTAGGGGGGAGTCCGAGGGATACGCAGTATTTT. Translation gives CASSLGGSPRDTQYF.

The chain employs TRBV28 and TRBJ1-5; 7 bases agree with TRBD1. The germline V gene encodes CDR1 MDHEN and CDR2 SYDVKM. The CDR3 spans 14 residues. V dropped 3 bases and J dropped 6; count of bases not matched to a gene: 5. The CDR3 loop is CASSFRGAFQPQHF. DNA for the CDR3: TGTGCCAGCAGTTTCAGGGGGGCTTTTCAGCCCCAGCATTTT. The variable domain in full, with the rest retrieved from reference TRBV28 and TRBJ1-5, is DVKVTQSSRYLVKRTGEKVFLECVQDMDHENMFWYRQDPGLGLRLIYFSYDVKMKEKGDIPEGYSVSREKKERFSLILESASTNQTSMYLCASSFRGAFQPQHFGDGTRLSIL.

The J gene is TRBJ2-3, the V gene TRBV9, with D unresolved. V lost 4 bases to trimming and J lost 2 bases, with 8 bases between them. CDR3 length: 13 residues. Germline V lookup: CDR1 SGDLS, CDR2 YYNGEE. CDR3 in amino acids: CASSTRFTDTQYF. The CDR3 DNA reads TGTGCCAGCAGCACCCGTTTCACAGATACGCAGTATTTT.

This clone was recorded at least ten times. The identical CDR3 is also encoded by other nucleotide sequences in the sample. CDR3 bases: TGTGCCAGCAGTTACCTCTCGGCCTACGAGCAGTACTTC. Its translation: CASSYLSAYEQYF. This chain uses TRBV11-2 with TRBJ2-7, with D uncertain. The CDR3 extends over 13 amino acids. In germline, CDR1 is SGHAT, CDR2 FQNNGV. The V end was cut by 6 bases, the J end by 2 bases, with 11 bases between.

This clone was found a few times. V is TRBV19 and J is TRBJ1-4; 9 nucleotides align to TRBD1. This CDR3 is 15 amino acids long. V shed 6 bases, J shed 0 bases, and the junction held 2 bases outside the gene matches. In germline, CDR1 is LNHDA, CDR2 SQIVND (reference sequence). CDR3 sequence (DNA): TGTGCCAGTAGGGACAGGGGTGCAACTAATGAAAAACTGTTTTTT. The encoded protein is CASRDRGATNEKLFF.

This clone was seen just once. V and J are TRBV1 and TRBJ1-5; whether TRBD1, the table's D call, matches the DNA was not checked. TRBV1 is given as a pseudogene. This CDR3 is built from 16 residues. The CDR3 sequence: CTSSHQTGLSGQPQHF. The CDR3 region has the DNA TGCACCAGCAGCCATCAAACAGGGTTGTCGGGTCAGCCCCAGCATTTT.

In DNA form, the CDR3 reads TGTGCCAGCAGCGTCGGGACTAGCGTTAAAGAGACCCAGTACTTC. Its protein is CASSVGTSVKETQYF. This sequence joins TRBV9 and TRBJ2-5, with 10 bases that match TRBD2. V shed 2 bases, J shed 3 bases, and the junction held 4 bases outside the gene matches. Per the germline V gene, CDR1 is SGDLS and CDR2 is YYNGEE. The CDR3 loop spans 15 amino acids.

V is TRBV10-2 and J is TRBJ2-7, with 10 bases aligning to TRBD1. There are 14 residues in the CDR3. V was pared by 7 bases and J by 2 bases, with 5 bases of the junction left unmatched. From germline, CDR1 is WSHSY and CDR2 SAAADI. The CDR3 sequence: CASTPGQGAYEQYF. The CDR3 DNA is TGCGCCAGCACCCCCGGACAGGGGGCCTACGAGCAGTACTTC.

The CDR3 spells CASSIVGGNLIYEQYF. The DNA of the CDR3 is TGTGCCAGTAGTATAGTCGGCGGCAACCTGATCTACGAGCAGTACTTC. The chain couples TRBV19 to TRBJ2-7; D not resolved. The germline CDR1 and CDR2 sequences are LNHDA and SQIVND (reference sequence). Trimming pared 1 base from V and 3 bases from J, leaving 16 bases between. This CDR3 has 16 amino acids. The full variable domain, in which reference TRBV19 and TRBJ2-7 provide the parts outside the CDR3, is DGGITQSPKYLFRKEGQNVTLSCEQNLNHDAMYWYRQDPGQGLRLIYYSQIVNDFQKGDIAEGYSVSREKKESFPLTVTSAQKNPTAFYLCASSIVGGNLIYEQYFGPGTRLTVT.

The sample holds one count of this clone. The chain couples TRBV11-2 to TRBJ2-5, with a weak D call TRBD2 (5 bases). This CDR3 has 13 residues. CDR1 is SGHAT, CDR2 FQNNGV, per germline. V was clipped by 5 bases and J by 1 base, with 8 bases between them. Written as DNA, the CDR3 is TGTGCCAGCAGCGCGGGTGTCCAAGAGACCCAGTACTTC. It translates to CASSAGVQETQYF.

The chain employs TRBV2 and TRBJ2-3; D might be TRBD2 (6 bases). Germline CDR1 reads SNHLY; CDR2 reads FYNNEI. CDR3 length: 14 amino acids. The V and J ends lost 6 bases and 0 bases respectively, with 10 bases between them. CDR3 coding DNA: TGTGCCAGCAGACGGGACTTTAGCACAGATACGCAGTATTTT. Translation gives CASRRDFSTDTQYF.

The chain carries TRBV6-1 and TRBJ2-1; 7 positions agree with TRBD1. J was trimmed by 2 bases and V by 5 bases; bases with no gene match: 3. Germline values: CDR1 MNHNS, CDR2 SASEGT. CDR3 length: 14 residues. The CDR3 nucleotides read TGTGCCAGCAGTAAGACAGGGCCCTACAATGAGCAGTTCTTC. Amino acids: CASSKTGPYNEQFF.

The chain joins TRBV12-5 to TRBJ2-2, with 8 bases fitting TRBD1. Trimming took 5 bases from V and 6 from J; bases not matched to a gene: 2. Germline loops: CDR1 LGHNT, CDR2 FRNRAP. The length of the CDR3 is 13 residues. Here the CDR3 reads CASGPRGPGELFF. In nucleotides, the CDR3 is TGTGCTAGTGGTCCCAGGGGGCCCGGGGAGCTGTTTTTT.

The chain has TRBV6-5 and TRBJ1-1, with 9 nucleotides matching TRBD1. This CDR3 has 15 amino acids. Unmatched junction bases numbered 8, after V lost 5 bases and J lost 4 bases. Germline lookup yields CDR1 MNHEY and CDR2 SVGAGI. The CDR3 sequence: CASSLRTGVGTEAFF. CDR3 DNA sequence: TGTGCCAGCAGTCTCCGGACAGGGGTGGGCACTGAAGCTTTCTTT.

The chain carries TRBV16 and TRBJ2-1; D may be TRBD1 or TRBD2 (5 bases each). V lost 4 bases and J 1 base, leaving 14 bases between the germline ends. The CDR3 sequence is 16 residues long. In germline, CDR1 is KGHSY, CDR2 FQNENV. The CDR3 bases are TGTGCCAGCAGCCTTTGGGGGACCGGGTCCTACAATGAGCAGTTCTTC. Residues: CASSLWGTGSYNEQFF.

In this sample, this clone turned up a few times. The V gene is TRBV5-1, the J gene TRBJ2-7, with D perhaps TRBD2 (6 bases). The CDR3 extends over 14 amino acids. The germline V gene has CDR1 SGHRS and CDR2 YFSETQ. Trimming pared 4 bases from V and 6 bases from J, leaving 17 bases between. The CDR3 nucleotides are TGCGCCAGCAGCCCCGGGACTCCGGGCTCCGAGCAGTACTTC. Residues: CASSPGTPGSEQYF. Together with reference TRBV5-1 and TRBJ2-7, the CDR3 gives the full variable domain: KAGVTQTPRYLIKTRGQQVTLSCSPISGHRSVSWYQQTPGQGLQFLFEYFSETQRNKGNFPGRFSGRQFSNSRSEMNVSTLELGDSALYLCASSPGTPGSEQYFGPGTRLTVT.

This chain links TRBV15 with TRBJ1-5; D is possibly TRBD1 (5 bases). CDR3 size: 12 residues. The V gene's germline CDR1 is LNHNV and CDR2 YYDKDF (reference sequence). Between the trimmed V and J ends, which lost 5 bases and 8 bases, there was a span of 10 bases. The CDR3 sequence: CATSARGEPQHF. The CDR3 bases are TGTGCCACCAGCGCCAGAGGGGAGCCCCAGCATTTT.

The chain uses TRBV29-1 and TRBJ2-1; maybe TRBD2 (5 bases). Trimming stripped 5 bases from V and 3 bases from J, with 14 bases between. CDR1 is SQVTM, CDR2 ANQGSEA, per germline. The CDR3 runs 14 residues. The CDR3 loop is CSVLSWAGYNEQFF. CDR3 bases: TGCAGCGTTCTCAGTTGGGCGGGCTACAATGAGCAGTTCTTC.

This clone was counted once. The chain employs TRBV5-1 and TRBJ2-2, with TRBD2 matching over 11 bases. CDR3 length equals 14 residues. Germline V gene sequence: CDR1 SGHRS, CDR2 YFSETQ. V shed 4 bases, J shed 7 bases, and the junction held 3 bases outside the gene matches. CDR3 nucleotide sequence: TGCGCCAGCAGCCCCGGGACTAGCGGCGGGGAGCTGTTTTTT. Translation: CASSPGTSGGELFF.

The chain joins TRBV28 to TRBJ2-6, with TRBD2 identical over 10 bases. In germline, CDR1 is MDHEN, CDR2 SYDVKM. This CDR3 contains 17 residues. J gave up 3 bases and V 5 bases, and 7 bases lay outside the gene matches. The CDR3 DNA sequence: TGTGCCAGCAGTCCCCTAGCGGGAGTGAGTGGGGCCAACGTCCTGACTTTC. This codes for CASSPLAGVSGANVLTF.